The clone carrying this TCR beta chain appeared many times. These data belong to a study of patients and donors after allogeneic stem cell transplantation. TCRdb re-derived calls from the RT-PCR reads in MiXCR, one entry per CDR3 protein. The sample holds 40,000 to 45,000 distinct CDR3 sequences, about 31% seen once. This CDR3 spans 14 amino acids. V gave up 1 base and J gave up 5 bases, with 11 bases separating them. Germline lookup yields CDR1 LGHNA and CDR2 YSLEER. The sample was blood, either unsorted or a sorted T cell fraction (not recorded which). The sequence was collected from a human donor who was either an allogeneic HSCT recipient or a stem cell or donor lymphocyte infusion donor (not recorded which). It is not recorded whose cells these are; they may come from a transplant donor. The genes are TRBV4-3 and TRBJ1-1; D perhaps matches TRBD1 (5 bases). The CDR3 DNA is TGCGCCAGCAGCCAAGCGGGACCAGATACTGAAGCTTTCTTT. Translating it yields CASSQAGPDTEAFF.